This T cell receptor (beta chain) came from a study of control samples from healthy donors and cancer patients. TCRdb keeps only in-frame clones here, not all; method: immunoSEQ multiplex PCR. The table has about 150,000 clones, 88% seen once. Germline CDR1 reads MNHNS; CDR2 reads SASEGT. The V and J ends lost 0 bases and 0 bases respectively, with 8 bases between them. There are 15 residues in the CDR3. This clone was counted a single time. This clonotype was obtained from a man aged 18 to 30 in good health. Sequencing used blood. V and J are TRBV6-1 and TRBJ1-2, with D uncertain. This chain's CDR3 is CASSEAQQTNYGYTF. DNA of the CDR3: TGTGCCAGCAGTGAAGCGCAACAGACTAACTATGGCTACACCTTC.